Below are 25 T cell receptor delta chains sequenced from a single sample in a study of delta chains in infants with herpesvirus infections. Gamma-chain- and delta-chain-specific primers converted PBMC RNA into TCR cDNA. TCRdb reanalyzed the RT-PCR reads using CATT. Here the sample spans some 2,500 delta-chain clones, 30% to 40% being singletons. The sample was peripheral blood, taken at time point 4 of longitudinal follow-up. Source of these receptors: a human donor who was a Ugandan infant, either HIV-exposed or HIV-unexposed (not recorded which).

This clone was detected only a few times. The J gene is TRDJ1, the V gene TRDV1; D gene uncertain. CDR1 and CDR2 from the germline V gene are TSWWSYY and QGS. With 2 bases removed from V and 10 bases from J, the gap between germline ends came to 26 bases. The CDR3 is made up of 17 amino acids. DNA for the CDR3: TGTGCTCTTGGGGAAAGCGAGGTCCTTTGGCTACGTTTGGGACTCATCTTT. It translates to CALGESEVLWLRLGLIF.

V and J are TRDV2 and TRDJ1; D may be TRDD3 (6 bases). V was shortened by 0 bases and J by 1 base, with 20 bases between the two germline ends. The germline CDR1 and CDR2 sequences are GEAIGNYY and EKD. There are 18 residues in the CDR3. In DNA form, the CDR3 reads TGTGCCTGTGACACCGTGGGAAGCGGTGGGGGGTTCACCGATAAACTCATCTTT. This codes for CACDTVGSGGGFTDKLIF.

In DNA, the CDR3 is TGTGCTCTTGGGGAATGGGGGTACAGGCTGGGGACCTCTGGACTCATCTTT. Translated: CALGEWGYRLGTSGLIF. The chain uses TRDV1 and TRDJ1, with D possibly matching TRDD3 (6 bases). Germline CDR1 and CDR2: TSWWSYY and QGS. The germline V and J ends were trimmed by 2 bases and 10 bases, with 26 bases remaining between them. The CDR3 has 17 residues.

A few counts support this clone. One junction end disagrees with the germline gene, perhaps due to a read error. The V and J genes are TRDV2 and TRDJ3; 12 bases match TRDD3. The CDR3 is 18 amino acids. Per germline, CDR1 GEAIGNYY and CDR2 EKD. The CDR3: CACDFTGGYSCDTRQMFF. In DNA, the CDR3 is TGTGCCTGTGACTTTACTGGGGGATACTCCTGTGACACCCGACAGATGTTTTTC.

V usage is TRDV2 and J usage is TRDJ3; 11 nucleotides line up with TRDD3. V lost 3 bases, J lost 0 bases, and 3 bases stayed unmatched. This CDR3 has 18 amino acids. Germline CDR1 GEAIGNYY, CDR2 EKD. The CDR3 region has the DNA TGTGCCTGTGACTTTACTGGGGGATACTCCTGGGACACCCGACAGATGTTTTTC. It is translated as CACDFTGGYSWDTRQMFF.

By proportion, this clone is medium-sized. This sample also contains other DNA sequences that code for the same CDR3. The chain carries TRDV2 and TRDJ1; 11 bases line up with TRDD3. The junction had 31 bases not matched to a gene; V was cut back by 4 bases and J by 1 base. This CDR3 contains 24 residues. Germline loops: CDR1 GEAIGNYY, CDR2 EKD. The DNA of the CDR3 is TGTGCCTGTGAGACACTCTTACCCAAACTGGGGGATAAGAGGATTACAGAGCGCACCGATAAACTCATCTTT. It specifies CACETLLPKLGDKRITERTDKLIF.

The V and J genes are TRDV2 and TRDJ3; TRDD3 matches 10 bases. Germline lookup yields CDR1 GEAIGNYY and CDR2 EKD. This CDR3 is 17 amino acids long. With V trimmed by 2 bases and J by 5 bases, 5 bases remained unmatched. This CDR3 is CACDNTGGSRDTRQMFF. In DNA, the CDR3 is TGTGCCTGTGACAATACTGGGGGATCCCGGGACACCCGACAGATGTTTTTC.

In its sample, this clone was seen a few times. The V gene is TRDV2, the J gene TRDJ1, with 9 bases identical to TRDD3. The germline CDR1 and CDR2 sequences are GEAIGNYY and EKD. This CDR3 comprises 15 residues. Trimming removed 0 bases from V and 7 bases from J; junction bases left unmatched: 8. The DNA for the CDR3 is TGTGCCTGTGACACCGTGGGGGATATGGATGGTAAACTCATCTTT. Its translation: CACDTVGDMDGKLIF.

In regard to this clone: Just one base apart from a much larger clone, this may be a read error. The chain has TRDV2 and TRDJ3; D call uncertain. Germline V gene data show CDR1 as GEAIGNYY and CDR2 as EKD. This CDR3 is 21 amino acids long. Trimming removed 0 bases from V and 2 bases from J, with 22 bases in between. The CDR3 region has the DNA TGTGCCTGTGACACCCTACACCGTGAACCTGTTCCCACCTGGGACACCCGACAGATGTTTTTC. It codes for CACDTLHREPVPTWDTRQMFF.

This clone counts as medium-sized. This CDR3 is also generated by other DNA sequences in the sample. This chain uses TRDV2 with TRDJ1; 13 bases agree with TRDD3. CDR3 size: 17 residues. The J segment lost 0 bases and the V segment lost 0 bases, leaving 3 bases of the junction unmatched. Germline-derived CDR1 and CDR2 are GEAIGNYY and EKD. The CDR3 loop is CACDTLLGDTDTDKLIF. The CDR3 region has the DNA TGTGCCTGTGACACCTTACTGGGGGATACGGACACCGATAAACTCATCTTT.

The J gene is TRDJ1, the V gene TRDV1; 12 bases line up with TRDD3. The ends lost 2 bases at V and 10 bases at J; junction bases unmatched: 23. Germline V gives CDR1 TSWWSYY, CDR2 QGS. This CDR3 has 20 residues. The CDR3 region is CALGETVPTTGGYSFSRLIF. For the CDR3, the DNA is TGTGCTCTTGGGGAAACAGTACCTACGACTGGGGGATACTCCTTTTCTAGACTCATCTTT.

In this sample, this clone is large (0.1 to 1%). The genes are TRDV1 and TRDJ1, with 8 nucleotides matching TRDD3. The CDR3 has 20 amino acids. Losses at the gene ends were 2 bases for V and 1 base for J; bases not matched to a gene: 18. CDR1 TSWWSYY and CDR2 QGS come from the germline V gene. For the CDR3, the DNA is TGTGCTCTTGGGGAAGGGGGCTCTAGGCCGGGGATACCCCGCACCGATAAACTCATCTTT. Its translation is CALGEGGSRPGIPRTDKLIF.

The rearrangement joins TRDV1 to TRDJ1; the match to TRDD3 covers 10 bases. V was clipped by 1 base and J by 3 bases; unmatched bases: 8. Germline loops: CDR1 TSWWSYY, CDR2 QGS. The CDR3 loop spans 17 amino acids. CDR3 nucleotide sequence: TGTGCTCTTGGGGAACGTTCCCTCACTGGGGGATCCGATAAACTCATCTTT. Encoded protein: CALGERSLTGGSDKLIF.

V and J are TRDV1 and TRDJ1; TRDD3 aligns across 11 bases. Germline CDR1 is TSWWSYY and CDR2 is QGS. J gave up 2 bases and V 3 bases, and 23 bases lay outside the gene matches. CDR3 length: 22 residues. CDR3 loop: CALGEHGLPWVLGDISTDKLIF. For the CDR3, the DNA is TGTGCTCTTGGGGAGCATGGCCTTCCTTGGGTACTGGGGGATATTAGTACCGATAAACTCATCTTT.

This clone is large. The chain recombines TRAV38-2/DV8 with TRDJ1; 8 bases are a match to TRDD3. J lost 0 bases, V lost 1 base, and 23 bases had no gene match. Looked up from germline, CDR1 is TSESDYY and CDR2 is QEAYKQQN. The CDR3 runs 22 residues. The CDR3 DNA reads as TGTGCTTATAGGAGCCGTCATGGACTTCCGCACTGGGGGCCCACTTACACCGATAAACTCATCTTT. It is translated as CAYRSRHGLPHWGPTYTDKLIF.

This clone is classed as medium-sized. The chain is built from TRDV1 and TRDJ1, with 11 bases lining up with TRDD3. The CDR3 contains 20 residues. Trimming cost V 2 bases and J 3 bases; bases outside gene matches: 17. Germline CDR1 TSWWSYY, CDR2 QGS. The CDR3 here is CALGEGLPVLGDRGADKLIF. CDR3 in DNA: TGTGCTCTTGGGGAAGGCCTTCCCGTACTGGGGGATAGGGGCGCCGATAAACTCATCTTT.

With regard to this clone: A much more abundant neighbour one base away suggests this may be a read error. The gene calls are TRDV1 and TRDJ2; 8 bases are a match to TRDD3. The DNA end is a closer match to TRDJ1, so the J assignment may be wrong. This CDR3 is 21 amino acids long. Per germline, CDR1 TSWWSYY and CDR2 QGS. The CDR3 loop is CALGGNLWGYRVFFHTAQLIF. In DNA, the CDR3 is TGTGCTCTTGGGGGAAATCTCTGGGGATACAGGGTATTCTTTCATACAGCACAACTCATCTTT.

This clone was observed once. A much larger clone is a single base away; this may be a read error. The rearrangement uses TRAV38-2/DV8 and TRDJ1; 7 bases agree with TRDD2. The germline V gene has CDR1 TSESDYY and CDR2 QEAYKQQN. The CDR3 sequence is 17 residues long. The CDR3 protein is CAYGSGALPFLTDKLIF. The CDR3 DNA follows: TGTGCTTATGGGAGCGGCGCTCTTCCCTTCCTTACCGATAAACTCATCTTT.

Here the CDR3 DNA reads TGTGCCTGTGACACCGTCGGGTCGGGGGTTAGCTCCTGGGACACCCGACAGATGTTTTTC. Its protein is CACDTVGSGVSSWDTRQMFF. V and J are TRDV2 and TRDJ3, with D possibly TRDD3 on 5 matching bases. Per germline, CDR1 GEAIGNYY and CDR2 EKD. Trimming left V 0 bases short and J 0 bases short, with 17 bases between. This CDR3 contains 20 residues.

The chain is built from TRDV2 and TRDJ1, with 7 positions matching TRDD3. The CDR3 spans 17 residues. The ends lost 2 bases at V and 0 bases at J; junction bases unmatched: 11. CDR1 GEAIGNYY and CDR2 EKD come from the germline V gene. CDR3 sequence: CACDNLGGIKYTDKLIF. The CDR3 DNA sequence: TGTGCCTGTGACAATTTGGGGGGGATTAAGTACACCGATAAACTCATCTTT.

By sample share, this clone is medium-sized. The J gene is TRDJ1, the V gene TRAV29/DV5; TRDD3 might be the D (6 bases). The germline gives CDR1 NSMFDY, CDR2 ISSIKDK. The CDR3 has 22 residues. V was cut by 0 bases and J by 0 bases, with 33 bases left in between. CDR3 nucleotides: TGTGCAGCAAGCGCGCGAAACCCCCGGAAGCTACCCCCTGGGGAGGACACCGATAAACTCATCTTT. This encodes CAASARNPRKLPPGEDTDKLIF.

By share of the sample, this clone is large. This chain joins TRDV2 and TRDJ1, with 11 bases aligning to TRDD3. The CDR3 is 15 residues long. Per the germline V gene, CDR1 is GEAIGNYY and CDR2 is EKD. J lost 5 bases, V lost 6 bases, and 10 bases had no gene match. CDR3 nucleotide sequence: TGTGCCTGTTCTGTACTGGGGGATAAAAGAGATAAACTCATCTTT. The encoded protein is CACSVLGDKRDKLIF.

The rearrangement links TRDV2 to TRDJ1, with D maybe TRDD2 (5 bases). CDR1 is GEAIGNYY and CDR2 is EKD in the germline V gene. Trimming removed 3 bases at V and 3 bases at J, with 28 bases between. The length of the CDR3 is 19 residues. This chain's CDR3 is CACDDLRLVIQTEADKLIF. CDR3 coding DNA: TGTGCCTGTGACGACCTTCGGCTGGTCATACAGACCGAGGCCGATAAACTCATCTTT.

As to this clone: A far larger clone is one base from this, pointing to a likely read error. This CDR3 is also generated by other DNA sequences in the sample. This rearrangement joins TRDV1 to TRDJ1, with 8 bases that match TRDD2. Per the germline V gene, CDR1 is TSWWSYY and CDR2 is QGS. V shed 3 bases and J 0 bases; nucleotides not matched to a gene: 21. The CDR3 length is 21 residues. The CDR3 spells CALGDYLPTVTGMLDTDKLIF. For the CDR3, the DNA is TGTGCTCTTGGGGACTATCTTCCTACGGTAACTGGCATGCTTGACACCGATAAACTCATCTTT.

A few counts support this clone. V gene TRDV2 combines with J gene TRDJ3, with 9 positions matching TRDD3. Germline V lookup: CDR1 GEAIGNYY, CDR2 EKD. This CDR3 is 18 amino acids long. Germline trimming cut 1 base from V and 0 bases from J; bases unmatched to any gene: 3. The CDR3 region has the DNA TGTGCCTGTGACACGGGGGATACCCGCTCCTGGGACACCCGACAGATGTTTTTC. This codes for CACDTGDTRSWDTRQMFF.